These 5 T cell receptor beta chains came from one sample sequenced in a study of T cell responses to AZD1222 COVID-19 vaccine. Generated by immunoSEQ multiplex PCR, the TCRdb table keeps only in-frame clones and is missing some. The table has around 66,000 clones, around 90% seen once; the top ten hold around 4.9%. Here the sequenced sample was peripheral blood, taken 28 days after the second dose of the MenACWY control vaccine. Source of these receptors: an adult who received the MenACWY meningococcal vaccine as a control.

The chain joins TRBV3-1 (or the pseudogene TRBV3-2) to TRBJ1-1, with D unresolved. Germline V gene lookup returns CDR1 LGHDT and CDR2 YNNKEL (reference sequence). The CDR3 contains 13 residues. V was shortened by 2 bases and J by 1 base, with 5 bases between the two germline ends. The CDR3 bases are TGTGCCAGCAGCCAATCCGGGAACACTGAAGCTTTCTTT. Amino acids: CASSQSGNTEAFF.

The rearrangement links TRBV9 to TRBJ1-2; 7 positions agree with TRBD1. CDR3 length equals 14 residues. Trimming at V came to 4 bases and at J to 4 bases, leaving 7 bases not matched to a gene. CDR1 and CDR2 from the germline V gene are SGDLS and YYNGEE. The CDR3 DNA sequence: TGTGCCAGCAGCCGCGAGACAGGGCTCTATGGCTACACCTTC. Translated, it gives CASSRETGLYGYTF.

The J gene is TRBJ1-2, the V gene TRBV19; a possible D gene is TRBD1 (5 bases). Trimming removed 5 bases at V and 2 bases at J, with 12 bases between. The CDR3 consists of 14 residues. Per germline, CDR1 LNHDA and CDR2 SQIVND (reference sequence). The CDR3 bases are TGTGCCAGTAGTCCCCGACGGGGCAACTATGGCTACACCTTC. Protein: CASSPRRGNYGYTF.

The CDR3 loop is CASSLEGFGVQPQHF. DNA for the CDR3: TGTGCCAGCAGCTTGGAAGGGTTTGGTGTCCAGCCCCAGCATTTT. This chain links TRBV5-8 with TRBJ1-5; no clear D gene. CDR3 length: 15 amino acids. V gave up 0 bases and J gave up 7 bases, with 14 bases separating them. Germline CDR1 is SGHTS and CDR2 is YDEGEE.

With regard to this clone: The junction departs from the called germline gene at one end, perhaps through a read error. The V and J genes are TRBV5-3 and TRBJ2-7; 9 bases align to TRBD2. TRBV5-3 is filed as an ORF, its function uncertain. The CDR3 has 13 amino acids. The DNA of the CDR3 is TGTGCCAGAAGCTTGGATAGCGGGGGTCTTTCAGACTTC. Translation: CARSLDSGGLSDF.